Reported below is one T cell receptor beta chain. The data are from a study of blood T cell repertoires in COVID-19. Overall study: PBMCs, B-cell-depleted T cells, or T cells were the source of the cDNA or gDNA that made up the material.

Germline-derived CDR1 and CDR2 are MRHNA and SNTAGT. The CDR3 consists of 14 residues. Unmatched junction bases numbered 5, after V lost 5 bases and J lost 5 bases. Some clones are missing from TCRdb's copy, which holds only in-frame ones; the method was immunoSEQ multiplex PCR. The table records roughly 100,000 clones, about 90% of them present only once. The chain joins TRBV6-4 to TRBJ2-2; 7 bases fit TRBD2. Material for sequencing was peripheral blood. This sequence was found in a woman in her seventies with acute or convalescent COVID-19. The CDR3 DNA reads as TGTGCCAGCAGTCGACTAGCTAAAACCGGGGAGCTGTTTTTT. Translating it yields CASSRLAKTGELFF.